Listed below are T cell receptor beta chains from one sample, sequenced in a study of T cells in Graves' hyperthyroidism and ophthalmopathy. From the multiplex PCR reads, TCRdb called clonotypes with MiXCR, one entry per CDR3 protein. The data show roughly 200,000 distinct CDR3 sequences, 15% to 20% seen once. Sequenced material: blood. Source of these receptors: a man aged 35-49 years with Graves' hyperthyroidism. The conserved cysteine and the conserved F or W are not part of the CDR3 here. Each record gives: CDR3 protein, V gene, J gene, D gene, CDR3 length. The D gene is left open where the match is weak.

CDR3 protein: SVAGTGGSNTGELF; V gene: TRBV29-1; J gene: TRBJ2-2; D gene: TRBD1; CDR3 length: 14
CDR3 protein: ASSFSGLSGYT; V gene: TRBV5-1; J gene: TRBJ1-2; D gene: .; CDR3 length: 11
CDR3 protein: ASSFPGQGKNEQF; V gene: TRBV27; J gene: TRBJ2-1; D gene: TRBD1; CDR3 length: 13
CDR3 protein: ASSHRYEQY; V gene: TRBV7-2; J gene: TRBJ2-7; D gene: .; CDR3 length: 9
CDR3 protein: SATLGGTGGETQY; V gene: TRBV20-1; J gene: TRBJ2-5; D gene: TRBD2; CDR3 length: 13
CDR3 protein: ASSQSDRGPFGQY; V gene: TRBV4-3; J gene: TRBJ2-7; D gene: TRBD1; CDR3 length: 13
CDR3 protein: ASSQEVGYQETQY; V gene: TRBV4-2; J gene: TRBJ2-5; D gene: .; CDR3 length: 13
CDR3 protein: SAREGRSTNEKLF; V gene: TRBV20-1; J gene: TRBJ1-4; D gene: .; CDR3 length: 13
CDR3 protein: ASSLSGDSSYQPQH; V gene: TRBV28; J gene: TRBJ1-5; D gene: TRBD1; CDR3 length: 14
CDR3 protein: ASSLTGNNYGYT; V gene: TRBV28; J gene: TRBJ1-2; D gene: TRBD1; CDR3 length: 12
CDR3 protein: SAREIANYGYT; V gene: TRBV20-1; J gene: TRBJ1-2; D gene: .; CDR3 length: 11
CDR3 protein: SATSGVSDTQY; V gene: TRBV20-1; J gene: TRBJ2-3; D gene: TRBD2; CDR3 length: 11
CDR3 protein: ASLPGQMNTEAF; V gene: TRBV7-9; J gene: TRBJ1-1; D gene: TRBD1; CDR3 length: 12
CDR3 protein: ASSLGSPLQDSPLH; V gene: TRBV7-9; J gene: TRBJ1-6; D gene: .; CDR3 length: 14
CDR3 protein: SATDRGSRSEAF; V gene: TRBV20-1; J gene: TRBJ1-1; D gene: TRBD1; CDR3 length: 12
CDR3 protein: ASNPDSGDTQY; V gene: TRBV6-2/TRBV6-3; J gene: TRBJ2-3; D gene: .; CDR3 length: 11
CDR3 protein: SARRTGYNSPLH; V gene: TRBV20-1; J gene: TRBJ1-6; D gene: .; CDR3 length: 12
CDR3 protein: ASSPGQGEGTDTQY; V gene: TRBV9; J gene: TRBJ2-3; D gene: TRBD1; CDR3 length: 14
CDR3 protein: ASSFSGRLNTGELF; V gene: TRBV11-3; J gene: TRBJ2-2; D gene: .; CDR3 length: 14
CDR3 protein: ASSLRGRNEQY; V gene: TRBV11-3; J gene: TRBJ2-7; D gene: .; CDR3 length: 11
CDR3 protein: ASSFTVAGRGKLF; V gene: TRBV7-2; J gene: TRBJ1-4; D gene: .; CDR3 length: 13
CDR3 protein: ASSFKQGIEQF; V gene: TRBV9; J gene: TRBJ2-1; D gene: TRBD1; CDR3 length: 11
CDR3 protein: ASRPRTDSSYEQY; V gene: TRBV6-1; J gene: TRBJ2-7; D gene: .; CDR3 length: 13
CDR3 protein: SATANNEKLF; V gene: TRBV29-1; J gene: TRBJ1-4; D gene: .; CDR3 length: 10
CDR3 protein: ASSVGLGLGTGELF; V gene: TRBV9; J gene: TRBJ2-2; D gene: .; CDR3 length: 14
CDR3 protein: ASSQDSHEKLF; V gene: TRBV7-9; J gene: TRBJ1-4; D gene: .; CDR3 length: 11
CDR3 protein: SAMDDRDQPQH; V gene: TRBV20-1; J gene: TRBJ1-5; D gene: TRBD1; CDR3 length: 11
CDR3 protein: SARDRLGTGYSNQPQH; V gene: TRBV20-1; J gene: TRBJ1-5; D gene: TRBD1; CDR3 length: 16
CDR3 protein: ASSQQRGSGNTIY; V gene: TRBV7-9; J gene: TRBJ1-3; D gene: .; CDR3 length: 13
CDR3 protein: ASADGLAGDNEQF; V gene: TRBV19; J gene: TRBJ2-1; D gene: TRBD2; CDR3 length: 13
CDR3 protein: ASRETGAGYGYT; V gene: TRBV5-1; J gene: TRBJ1-2; D gene: TRBD1; CDR3 length: 12
CDR3 protein: ASSYAPEGNSPLH; V gene: TRBV6-5; J gene: TRBJ1-6; D gene: .; CDR3 length: 13
CDR3 protein: ASSIHAGSSYNEQF; V gene: TRBV19; J gene: TRBJ2-1; D gene: .; CDR3 length: 14
CDR3 protein: ASATTGTYGYT; V gene: TRBV19; J gene: TRBJ1-2; D gene: .; CDR3 length: 11